This TCR beta chain was retrieved from a study of cytomegalovirus exposure and HLA in healthy donors (dated by TCRdb to 2015 to 2018). The study in broad terms: An earlier analysis of approximately 600 of the donors reported 250 to 300 Gb of sequence data and about 100 million unique TCR beta sequences from about 200 million T cells. About 300 gigabases of sequencing data and approximately 84 million unique TCR sequences were included in an early release covering roughly 600 HLA-typed donors. Among the roughly 400 genotyped donors, around 81% belonged to the genetic ancestry cluster associated with self-reported Caucasian donors. The aim of the study was to test whether cataloging public T cell receptors could identify signatures of past pathogen exposure. Using immunosequencing, the study profiled T cell repertoires from around 680 subjects and related those repertoires to cytomegalovirus serostatus. Besides the first cohort of hundreds of subjects, a separate validation cohort made up of 120 or so different subjects was used. The study combined high-throughput TCR immunosequencing, statistical association of individual TCRs with disease status, and machine learning to predict cytomegalovirus infection status. In a later analysis, previously published TCR beta repertoires from 550 to 750 donors were re-analyzed and high-resolution HLA genotyping was added so that TCR occurrence patterns could be studied. Rather than using new phenotypic data, the later analysis identified candidate immune exposures from TCR beta sequences and from how often those sequences occurred across donors. An earlier analysis of 587 of the donors applied high-throughput TCR beta sequencing to assess whether each TCR beta V gene segment acted as functional or pseudogenic. Donor age, sex, ethnicity and CMV serostatus were compiled together with the repertoire data. In a later genetic analysis, genome-wide SNP genotypes for about three fifths of the roughly 670 donors were used, and that subset was treated as a discovery cohort. All discovery cohort repertoires had been generated using a single sequencing platform. Both class I and class II loci were covered by HLA typing, at four-digit resolution. Typing coverage differed by locus: A, B, C, DRB1 and DQB1 were typed in about 629-640 donors, DQA1 in 500 to 550, DPA1 in 600 to 610, and DPB1 in 400 to 480. Roughly five DR-DQ haplotypes were handled as single units for association and clustering because linkage in the cohort was strong. Among some 400 genotyped donors of the cohort, an average of around 250,000 unique TCR beta nucleotide sequences was sequenced per donor, of which roughly 17% were non-productive.

Note on this clone: Which antigen it targets is not known. Per-base quality was not reported, and no clone a single base away is much larger than it.

Based on the germline V gene, the CDR1 and CDR2 sequences are MDHEN and SYDVKM. From the cysteine through the phenylalanine, the CDR3 covers 20 amino acids. Here the CDR3 DNA is all that survives: 60 bases in frame from base 1. V and J are truncated by 5 bases and 4 bases respectively, leaving an intervening sequence of 31 bases. The library was obtained by the immunoSEQ multiplex PCR assay. The multiplex PCR relied on a mix of 60 forward primers for TCR Vbeta segments and 13 reverse primers for TCR Jbeta segments. The CDR3 region of rearranged TCR beta genes was amplified from genomic DNA by a multiplex PCR assay. The amplified TCR beta libraries were sequenced on the Illumina HiSeq System as 87-base-pair reads. The authors' pipeline ran thus. A later analysis tallied around 80 million unique TCR beta chains across the 700 or so repertoires, and approximately 12 million of those chains were shared by two or more donors. Raw reads were error-corrected and collapsed into unique sequences with a nearest-neighbor algorithm that merged closely related sequences to remove PCR and sequencing errors. Alignment of CDR3 sequences to IMGT reference sequences was used to assign V, D and J gene segments. For a sequence to be retained, at least a six-nucleotide match to both a V gene segment and a J gene segment was required. A rearrangement counted as productive if the CDR3 had no stop codons and remained in frame with V and J, and every other rearrangement counted as non-productive. CDR3 was defined according to IMGT convention as the region running from the second conserved V-encoded cysteine to the conserved J-encoded phenylalanine. In an earlier analysis of around 570 of the donors, sequences lacking an unambiguous match to a single V gene segment were excluded. In an earlier analysis of a few hundred of the donors, a V segment was called functional when productive rearrangements were above 56.7%, and segregating when the standard deviation between donors exceeded 5%. A statistical classification framework was built to diagnose cytomegalovirus status from the catalog of TCR beta chain sequences. V and J gene assignment, in a later analysis, came from comparing TCR nucleotide sequences with IMGT/GENE-DB human TR gene sequences. The TCRdist pipeline was used in a later analysis to assign CDR3 sequences and most-parsimonious VDJ recombination scenarios. In a later analysis, each TCR beta chain was defined by its CDR3 amino acid sequence together with its V-gene family, and reads without a unique V-gene family were excluded. As a way to deal with suspected cross-contamination and a sequencing artifact, a later analysis dropped approximately 570 nucleotide sequences that were highly shared and had low generation probability. In a later analysis, a clonal expansion index was calculated for each public chain from normalized within-repertoire ranks of inferred template counts. In a later analysis, generation probabilities were computed with a VDJ recombination model fitted to out-of-frame rearrangements, and the resulting probabilities were checked against IGoR. A later analysis scored TCR-TCR, TCR-HLA and TCR-CMV co-occurrence with hypergeometric tests, applying a repertoire-size bias correction to TCR pairs. In a later analysis, false discovery rates were estimated by permuting HLA or CMV assignments 20 times. A later analysis grouped co-occurring TCRs with DBSCAN, adding TCRdist sequence similarity when clustering within HLA-allele-positive subsets. Repertoires with fewer than 30,000 or more than 120,000 public chains, plus five repertoires with anomalous nucleotide sharing, were excluded from co-occurrence clustering. TCRdb took this table from immuneACCESS and kept in-frame rearrangements with V and J called. Such tables lack part of the clones; where checked against another copy, unresolved V genes explain under half of the gap, and the rest is unexplained. D and trimming were read from the DNA, whereas the V and J calls and clone size are those reported in that table. This sample lists under 95,000 clones; less than 8% were detected once. Under 3% of the sample is held by the ten biggest clonotypes.

The research as a whole found: At a false discovery rate of 0.05, a later analysis linked some 18,000 TCR beta sequences to specific HLA alleles. Some IMGT-functional V segments, including TRBV6-2 and TRBV6-3, could not be told apart with the 87-base-pair reads, so those segments were excluded. An association between a missense DCLRE1C variant and V-gene and J-gene trimming of TCR beta chains was found in a later genetic analysis and replicated in an independent cohort. In a later analysis, several top co-occurrence clusters were reported to appear linked to parvovirus B19, influenza, CMV and Epstein-Barr virus. The only immune exposure information available for the cohort was CMV serostatus. In this cohort, only TCR beta chains were sequenced, and detectable features were limited by the absence of alpha or paired-chain data. Linkage disequilibrium might explain the correlated functional status among segregating V segments, but an unknown experimental factor could not be excluded. Across donors, most TCR sequences were observed very rarely, whereas some public TCRs were present in many individuals. It was suggested by the authors that the approach could potentially be generalized to other disease states and immunological phenotypes. When HLA alleles, especially DR and DQ, strongly co-occurred, attributing TCR associations to individual alleles was difficult. A later analysis found that TCR association rates varied across HLA loci, with DRB1 alleles showing the most associated TCRs and HLA-C alleles the fewest. Roughly uniform sequencing depth across donors was assumed in presence/absence analyses, although this assumption may not hold. A total of roughly 160 TCR beta chains were listed by the study as associated with cytomegalovirus. Because HLA typing was unavailable for some donors at each locus, only the typed subset was used in association tests. In a later analysis, most CMV-associated TCR beta chains were found to appear HLA-restricted, with HLA associations seemingly driven largely by CMV exposure. Three of the identified cytomegalovirus-associated TCR beta chains were confirmed in vitro to be specific for cytomegalovirus antigens. A further reported finding was that TCR beta sequences accurately predicted the HLA-A and HLA-B alleles for most subjects in the first cohort. Compared with the roughly 670-donor mean, donors in an Asian-associated ancestry cluster had fewer N-insertions in productive TCRs, according to a later genetic analysis. In an earlier analysis of roughly 560 of the donors, most TCR beta V segments were observed in productive rearrangements about 87% or about 30% of the time, broadly matching IMGT annotations. Compared with equally common non-associated chains, HLA-associated TCR beta chains in a later analysis were more clonally expanded and had lower generation probabilities. A cluster of highly shared sequence variants was judged likely to represent a technical artifact of the sequencing pipeline. The earlier analysis of 450 to 700 of the donors excluded 15 to 20 rarely observed V segments, including chromosome 9 orphons, because counts were too low. The classifier was reported to diagnose cytomegalovirus status with high specificity and sensitivity in both the original cohort and the validation cohort.

The cohort consisted of hundreds of healthy bone marrow donors. All cohort members were sampled while nominally healthy, although unrecorded immune exposures were likely present. The donor was CMV seronegative and was included in the group of 352 seronegative cohort members. Every donor gave a peripheral blood sample, and the peripheral blood mononuclear cells from that sample were used for TCR beta sequencing. The Qiagen DNeasy Blood Extraction Kit was used to extract genomic DNA from the blood cell samples. The receptor chain draws on TRBV28 and TRBJ2-3; possibly the D gene is TRBD1, per 5 matching bases. The sequencing sample was made of PBMCs. The receptor comes from a man aged 50 or older in good health and CMV-seronegative. For the CDR3, the sequence is CASSAHSLLRPGKVADTQYF. The DNA is as follows: TGTGCCAGCAGTGCTCACTCACTCCTCCGACCAGGGAAGGTAGCAGATACGCAGTATTTT.